This TCR beta chain came from a study of T cell repertoires in cytomegalovirus infection. About the study: Indications came from public TCR beta signatures; they pointed to CMV infection and to a matching HLA type. General study results and limits: HLA-C-restricted TCR beta clonotypes specific for CMV led the ex vivo response.

TCRdb re-called the reads through MiXCR, storing one row per CDR3 protein. The table shows 900,000 to 950,000 distinct CDR3 sequences, with roughly 31% occurring only once. This clonotype was detected a few times. Antigen unknown. The sequenced sample was cultured CD8+ T cells from PBMCs, obtained from culture after CMV antigen stimulation. The TCR sequence derives from a human donor in good health (CMV status not recorded). Some clones in this sample may be carry-over from other donors' samples.

Here the CDR3 reads CASSFSLVDQVEETQYF. DNA for the CDR3: TGTGCCAGCAGTTTTTCCCTCGTCGACCAAGTGGAAGAGACCCAGTACTTC. The chain links TRBV12-3 or TRBV12-4 to TRBJ2-5; D is unresolved. This CDR3 has 17 residues. The V end lost 3 bases, the J end lost 3 bases, and 20 bases lay between the germline ends.